This note documents a single T cell receptor beta chain sequence. As processed by the authors: Amplification of reference gene primers provided the estimated nucleated cell counts. The data were produced by immunoSEQ multiplex PCR, yet TCRdb's version contains in-frame clones alone and is incomplete. Clone size and V and J calls were adopted from that table, with D and trimming inferred from the DNA. The sample yields around 110,000 clones, over 65% seen once. Germline CDR1 MNHNY, CDR2 SVGAGI (reference sequence). CDR3 size: 15 residues. V gave up 1 base and J gave up 6 bases, with 10 bases separating them. The data originate from a study of blood T cell repertoires in COVID-19. Study information: Samples came from the United States, Italy and Spain, spanning acute and convalescent COVID-19. In each case, the material was cDNA or gDNA derived from T cells, B-cell-depleted T cells, or PBMCs.

Sequenced input: peripheral blood. The rearrangement joins TRBV6-6 to TRBJ1-6; no reliable D call. This TCR derives from a woman aged 65 to 85 with acute or convalescent COVID-19. The CDR3 loop is CASSYFLEGNSPLHF. CDR3 bases: TGTGCCAGCAGTTACTTTTTAGAGGGTAATTCACCCCTCCACTTT.